This TCR beta chain originates from a study of blood T cell repertoires in COVID-19. Assay: immunoSEQ multiplex PCR; the TCRdb copy retains only in-frame clones and omits some. Of approximately 30,000 clones listed, around 90% are singletons. This clone was counted once. The ends lost 5 bases at V and 5 bases at J; junction bases unmatched: 12. The V gene's germline CDR1 is MNHEY and CDR2 SVGEGT. The CDR3 runs 16 residues. The sequenced sample consisted of peripheral blood. This TCR was sampled from a human donor in a cohort sampled during active COVID-19. The genes are TRBV6-2 or TRBV6-3 and TRBJ2-5; 9 nucleotides agree with TRBD2. In nucleotides, the CDR3 is TGTGCCAGCAGTGACTTGCCGCTCGGACTAGCGGAGACCCAGTACTTC. This gives the protein CASSDLPLGLAETQYF.